Presented here are 14 T cell receptor beta chains from one specimen sequenced in a study of naive and memory T cell subsets. General study findings and limits: Especially in CD8 cells, naive repertoires contained a few larger clonotypes, possibly CD45RA-re-expressing memory cells.

Both TRBC1 and TRBC2 were covered by a beta constant-region primer of two equimolar oligonucleotides. Four rounds of PCR amplified the ligated cDNA using nested alpha and beta constant-region primers plus SP2. TCRdb reprocessed the UMI-ligation and nested PCR reads via MiXCR and lists one record per CDR3 protein. The sample holds approximately 150,000 distinct CDR3 sequences, roughly 22% seen once. These receptors are not linked to any known antigen. What was sequenced was naive CD4+ T cells from blood. The receptor set was obtained from a human donor in good health.

The V gene is TRBV7-9, the J gene TRBJ2-5; D unclear. The CDR3 has 12 residues. The germline V and J ends were trimmed by 5 bases and 6 bases, with 10 bases remaining between them. The germline gives CDR1 SEHNR, CDR2 FQNEAQ (reference sequence). CDR3 sequence (DNA): TGTGCCAGCAGCCTCGAGGTGAAGACCCAGTACTTC. Protein sequence: CASSLEVKTQYF.

The gene calls are TRBV20-1 and TRBJ2-7; D is perhaps TRBD1 or TRBD2 (7 bases each). Germline loops: CDR1 DFQATT, CDR2 SNEGSKA (reference sequence). V was clipped by 6 bases and J by 6 bases, with 21 bases between them. This CDR3 is built from 14 residues. CDR3 sequence reads: CSALGGRGPGEQYF. In DNA, the CDR3 is TGCAGTGCCCTCGGGGGGAGGGGGCCGGGCGAGCAGTACTTC.

This clonotype was detected a few times. This chain joins TRBV7-9 and TRBJ2-1, with TRBD2 matching over 7 bases. This CDR3 region has 16 residues. V lost 5 bases and J lost 2; bases outside the gene matches: 9. In germline, CDR1 is SEHNR, CDR2 FQNEAQ (reference sequence). The CDR3 DNA reads TGTGCCAGCAGCCGTATAACCGGGACTACCTACAATGAGCAGTTCTTC. Translating it yields CASSRITGTTYNEQFF.

The rearrangement joins TRBV12-3 or TRBV12-4 to TRBJ2-2; D is undetermined. Deletions cut 6 bases from V and 1 base from J, with 9 bases between. The CDR3 length is 14 residues. CDR3 DNA sequence: TGTGCCAGCAGGCCCCTTATGAACACCGGGGAGCTGTTTTTT. Protein sequence: CASRPLMNTGELFF.

This clonotype was counted a few times. This chain uses TRBV12-3 or TRBV12-4 with TRBJ2-1, with D hard to call. This CDR3 comprises 15 residues. V lost 5 bases, J lost 0 bases, and 11 bases lay in between. The CDR3: CASSVRRASYNEQFF. The CDR3 coding sequence is TGTGCCAGCAGTGTCAGAAGAGCCTCCTACAATGAGCAGTTCTTC.

This clonotype has only a few counts. The V and J genes are TRBV28 and TRBJ1-1; tentatively, D is TRBD1 (6 bases). Trimming cost V 7 bases and J 2 bases, with 20 bases left between them. Germline V gene lookup returns CDR1 MDHEN and CDR2 SYDVKM. CDR3 size: 16 residues. DNA for the CDR3: TGTGCCAGCATCGCAAATGGGGGGCGCGGAAACACTGAAGCTTTCTTT. Translating gives CASIANGGRGNTEAFF.

V and J are TRBV28 and TRBJ2-1, with a possible D match to TRBD1 (5 bases). The germline CDR1 and CDR2 sequences are MDHEN and SYDVKM. Trimming cost V 1 base and J 7 bases, with 11 bases left between them. The CDR3 has 14 residues. The CDR3 sequence is CASSLSGRVNEQFF. CDR3 DNA: TGTGCCAGCAGTTTATCCGGCAGGGTAAATGAGCAGTTCTTC.

The V call is TRBV24-1, the J call TRBJ2-7, with no clear D. CDR3 size: 12 residues. CDR1 and CDR2 (germline): KGHDR, SFDVKD. V lost 4 bases and J 5 bases, leaving 8 bases between the germline ends. The CDR3, as DNA: TGTGCCACCAGTGACTCCTACAACGAGCAGTACTTC. This codes for CATSDSYNEQYF.

This chain uses TRBV3-1 with TRBJ1-2; D call uncertain. Germline V gene sequence: CDR1 LGHDT, CDR2 YNNKEL (reference sequence). V shed 4 bases and J shed 0 bases, with 12 bases lying between them. The CDR3 extends over 15 amino acids. The CDR3 region has the DNA TGTGCCAGCAGCCCGGACCCTGGAGCTAACTATGGCTACACCTTC. Protein: CASSPDPGANYGYTF.

In its sample, this clonotype was seen many times. The V gene is TRBV12-3 or TRBV12-4, the J gene TRBJ2-1; D unresolved. The ends were cut back, 1 base at V and 4 bases at J, with 11 bases in the middle. This CDR3 comprises 15 residues. The CDR3 loop reads CASSLVGNSYNEQFF. The CDR3 region has the DNA TGTGCCAGCAGTTTAGTGGGGAATTCATACAATGAGCAGTTCTTC.

The chain joins TRBV6-6 to TRBJ2-5; D not resolved. Trimming shortened V by 2 bases and J by 2 bases, and 9 bases separated the two germline ends. The CDR3 is 14 amino acids. Per germline, CDR1 MNHNY and CDR2 SVGAGI (reference sequence). The CDR3 DNA follows: TGTGCCAGCAGTTACGGGAAGAAGCAAGAGACCCAGTACTTC. Translated: CASSYGKKQETQYF.

There are many counts of this clonotype. The J gene is TRBJ2-1, the V gene TRBV6-5, with D possibly matching TRBD2 (5 bases). The CDR3 is 15 amino acids. Germline V gene data show CDR1 as MNHEY and CDR2 as SVGAGI. The V end was cut by 6 bases, the J end by 0 bases, with 12 bases between. In DNA, the CDR3 is TGTGCCAGCAGAAAGATGGCGGGCTCCTACAATGAGCAGTTCTTC. This gives the protein CASRKMAGSYNEQFF.

The chain links TRBV29-1 to TRBJ1-1; maybe TRBD1 (5 bases). V was cut by 1 base and J by 4 bases, with 13 bases left in between. The CDR3 spans 14 residues. Germline values: CDR1 SQVTM, CDR2 ANQGSEA. The CDR3 spells CSVEGQGYSTEAFF. Written as DNA, the CDR3 is TGCAGCGTTGAAGGCCAGGGATATAGCACTGAAGCTTTCTTT.

This clonotype came up a few times. This sequence joins TRBV7-9 and TRBJ2-7; D ambiguous. This CDR3 contains 13 residues. Germline V gene data show CDR1 as SEHNR and CDR2 as FQNEAQ (reference sequence). V shed 4 bases and J shed 5 bases, with 12 bases lying between them. This CDR3 is CASSSRAIHEQYF. Here the CDR3 DNA reads TGTGCCAGCAGCTCCCGGGCGATCCACGAGCAGTACTTC.